The text below deals with one T cell receptor (beta chain). Its antigen is still unknown. Both 60 Vbeta primers and 13 Jbeta primers went into the PCR. The protocol was immunoSEQ multiplex PCR, while the TCRdb copy is restricted to in-frame clones and leaves out a portion. The sample carries some 50,000 clones, 70% to 85% recorded once. The donors were healthy bone marrow donors. These data belong to a study of cytomegalovirus exposure and HLA in healthy donors. Study-wide points: The authors considered a cluster of highly shared sequence variants likely to be a sequencing artifact.

Germline loops: CDR1 LGHNA, CDR2 YNFKEQ. Trimming cost V 1 base and J 1 base, with 6 bases left between them. CDR3 size: 14 residues. The sequence was obtained from a woman between 50 and 59 years old in good health and CMV-seropositive. The rearrangement links TRBV4-2 to TRBJ2-3, with D uncertain. The material sequenced was PBMCs. The CDR3 loop reads CASSQGVGTDTQYF. The DNA of the CDR3 is TGTGCCAGCAGCCAAGGAGTCGGCACAGATACGCAGTATTTT.